This T cell receptor (beta chain) originates from a study of T cells in Graves' hyperthyroidism and ophthalmopathy. The TCR beta CDR3 regions underwent amplification using RNA transcripts as the source. HTBI primers were employed in a first-round RT-PCR of the TCR CDR3. TCRdb processed the multiplex PCR reads anew with MiXCR; each CDR3 protein has one entry. The sample shows a few hundred thousand distinct CDR3 sequences, approximately 15% of them seen only once. Ophthalmopathy cases scored 3 or more on the Clinical Activity Score and 4 or more on NOSPECS grade, with duration below 3 months. The diagnoses drew upon clinical symptoms, serum thyroxine and TRAb, thyroid ultrasound and orbital computed tomography. In regard to this clonotype: Its antigen is still unknown.

The CDR3 has 16 amino acids. Trimming removed 5 bases from V and 0 bases from J, with 15 bases in between. Germline loops: CDR1 SGHVS, CDR2 FQNEAQ. Study results and caveats: Ophthalmopathy was distinguished from stable hyperthyroidism by 13 V-J signatures. Blood shared most expanded thyroid clonotypes above 0.001.

Sequenced material: blood. The TCR comes from a woman aged 40 to 50 with Graves' ophthalmopathy. V usage is TRBV7-8 and J usage is TRBJ2-3; TRBD1 or TRBD2 may be the D gene (5 bases each). The CDR3 DNA follows: TGTGCCAGCAGCCTTCGCCGGGACGGAAGCACAGATACGCAGTATTTT. Translating it yields CASSLRRDGSTDTQYF.